This is a list of T cell receptor beta chains from one sample in a study of cytomegalovirus exposure and HLA in healthy donors. Some clones are missing from TCRdb's copy, which holds only in-frame ones; the method was immunoSEQ multiplex PCR. The table shows some 100,000 clones, with 65% to 90% occurring only once. Sequencing was performed on PBMCs. Source of these receptors: a woman aged 18-29 years in good health and CMV-seronegative. The CDR3 runs from the conserved cysteine through the conserved F or W. D genes are given only for firm matches. Some rows mark clone size as missing; the rest say once, few, many or name a class of expanded clone.

J gene: TRBJ1-2
D gene: TRBD1
V gene: TRBV19
clone size: NA
CDR3 DNA: TGTGCCAGTAGTATAGGAGAAGGGGGCGCCGACTATGGCTACACCTTC
CDR3 protein: CASSIGEGGADYGYTF

J gene: TRBJ1-5
D gene: TRBD1
V gene: TRBV6-6
clone size: few
CDR3 DNA: TGTGCCAGCAGTTACTCCGACAGGGGTGATCAGCCCCAGCATTTT
CDR3 protein: CASSYSDRGDQPQHF

J gene: TRBJ2-6
D gene: NA
V gene: TRBV11-1
clone size: NA
CDR3 DNA: TGTGCCAGCAGCTTAGATATCTCTGGGGCCAACGTCCTGACTTTC
CDR3 protein: CASSLDISGANVLTF

J gene: TRBJ2-5
D gene: NA
V gene: TRBV6-5
clone size: NA
CDR3 DNA: TGTGCCAGCAGGGGGGGGGCCAACAGAGGGGAGACCCAGTACTTC
CDR3 protein: CASRGGANRGETQYF

J gene: TRBJ2-7
D gene: TRBD1
V gene: TRBV5-1
clone size: NA
CDR3 DNA: TGCGCCAGCAGCTTTACAGGGGGGATGTACGAGCAGTACTTC
CDR3 protein: CASSFTGGMYEQYF

J gene: TRBJ2-6
D gene: NA
V gene: TRBV2
clone size: few
CDR3 DNA: TGTGCCAGCAGTCGGGTCTCTCTGACTTTC
CDR3 protein: CASSRVSLTF

J gene: TRBJ1-6
D gene: NA
V gene: TRBV6-4
clone size: NA
CDR3 DNA: TGTGCCAGCAGCCCCGGGACAAATTCACCCCTCCACTTT
CDR3 protein: CASSPGTNSPLHF

J gene: TRBJ2-3
D gene: TRBD2
V gene: TRBV7-2
clone size: NA
CDR3 DNA: TGTGCCAGCAGCCCGGCTGGACTAGCGGGGGGGCAAAATACGCAGTATTTT
CDR3 protein: CASSPAGLAGGQNTQYF

J gene: TRBJ2-1
D gene: NA
V gene: TRBV4-1
clone size: NA
CDR3 DNA: TGCGCCAGCAGACCATCAGGGGCCTACAATGAGCAGTTCTTC
CDR3 protein: CASRPSGAYNEQFF

J gene: TRBJ1-1
D gene: NA
V gene: TRBV7-9
clone size: NA
CDR3 DNA: TGTTCCAGCAGCTCAAAAGCGAACACTGAAGCTTTCTTT
CDR3 protein: CSSSSKANTEAFF

J gene: TRBJ1-2
D gene: NA
V gene: TRBV7-2
clone size: NA
CDR3 DNA: TGTGCCAGCAGCTTAGCTGGTACAGGGAGTCAGGGCTACACCTTC
CDR3 protein: CASSLAGTGSQGYTF

J gene: TRBJ2-3
D gene: NA
V gene: TRBV7-2
clone size: once
CDR3 DNA: TGTGCCAGCAGCTTAGAACTAGTGAGCACAGATACGCAGTATTTT
CDR3 protein: CASSLELVSTDTQYF

J gene: TRBJ1-2
D gene: NA
V gene: TRBV19
clone size: NA
CDR3 DNA: TGTGCCAGTAGTATGAAGGTCAGGGAATCTCCTTATGGCTACACCTTC
CDR3 protein: CASSMKVRESPYGYTF

J gene: TRBJ2-7
D gene: NA
V gene: TRBV6-1
clone size: NA
CDR3 DNA: TGTGCCAGCAGCCCGGGGCTGGAGGGCGACGAGCAGTACTTC
CDR3 protein: CASSPGLEGDEQYF

J gene: TRBJ1-4
D gene: TRBD1
V gene: TRBV7-8
clone size: few
CDR3 DNA: TGTGCCAGCAGGACAGGGCTGGGCAATGAAAAACTGTTTTTT
CDR3 protein: CASRTGLGNEKLFF

J gene: TRBJ1-1
D gene: TRBD1
V gene: TRBV7-2
clone size: few
CDR3 DNA: TGTGCCAGCAGCCCTAGGACAGGGGTGAACACTGAAGCTTTCTTT
CDR3 protein: CASSPRTGVNTEAFF

J gene: TRBJ2-3
D gene: TRBD2
V gene: TRBV4-1
clone size: NA
CDR3 DNA: TGCGCCAGCAGCCAAGGTTTGCGTCGGGCTAGCGGGATCACAGATACGCAGTATTTT
CDR3 protein: CASSQGLRRASGITDTQYF

J gene: TRBJ2-2
D gene: NA
V gene: TRBV4-3
clone size: once
CDR3 DNA: TGCGCCAGCAGCCAAGATCTTCAGGGGGAGCTGTTTTTT
CDR3 protein: CASSQDLQGELFF

J gene: TRBJ1-3
D gene: NA
V gene: TRBV28
clone size: NA
CDR3 DNA: TGTGCCACCGAAAGATACAGGGCTTACTCTGGAAACACCATATATTTT
CDR3 protein: CATERYRAYSGNTIYF

J gene: TRBJ1-6
D gene: TRBD1
V gene: TRBV11-2
clone size: NA
CDR3 DNA: TGTGCCAGCAGCTTAGCTGGGACAGGTCCCTCACCCCTCCACTTT
CDR3 protein: CASSLAGTGPSPLHF

J gene: TRBJ2-2
D gene: TRBD2
V gene: TRBV27
clone size: NA
CDR3 DNA: TGTGCCAGCAGAAGACTAGCGGGGGGGCAGGACACCGGGGAGCTGTTTTTT
CDR3 protein: CASRRLAGGQDTGELFF

J gene: TRBJ2-1
D gene: NA
V gene: TRBV4-3
clone size: NA
CDR3 DNA: TGCGCCAGCAGCCAAGAGGAGATATCCTACAATGAGCAGTTCTTC
CDR3 protein: CASSQEEISYNEQFF

J gene: TRBJ2-7
D gene: TRBD2
V gene: TRBV6-5
clone size: NA
CDR3 DNA: TGTGCCAGCACCGGGACTACCTACGAGCAGTACTTC
CDR3 protein: CASTGTTYEQYF

J gene: TRBJ2-6
D gene: NA
V gene: TRBV25-1
clone size: many
CDR3 DNA: TGTGCCAGCAGTGACAACTCTGGGGCCAACGTCCTGACTTTC
CDR3 protein: CASSDNSGANVLTF

J gene: TRBJ2-1
D gene: NA
V gene: TRBV7-2
clone size: NA
CDR3 DNA: TGTGCCAGCAGCTTGAAGGCCCAGGGTCACAATGAGCAGTTCTTC
CDR3 protein: CASSLKAQGHNEQFF

J gene: TRBJ2-7
D gene: NA
V gene: TRBV29-1
clone size: NA
CDR3 DNA: TGCAGCGTTAGGACAGATCCTACCTACGAGCAGTACTTC
CDR3 protein: CSVRTDPTYEQYF

J gene: TRBJ1-4
D gene: TRBD1
V gene: TRBV11-2
clone size: NA
CDR3 DNA: TGTGCCAGCAGCACCAACACCGGGACAGATAATGAAAAACTGTTTTTT
CDR3 protein: CASSTNTGTDNEKLFF

J gene: TRBJ2-1
D gene: TRBD2
V gene: TRBV30
clone size: few
CDR3 DNA: TGTGCCTGGAAAGGGCTAGCGGGGGGATACAATGAGCAGTTCTTC
CDR3 protein: CAWKGLAGGYNEQFF

J gene: TRBJ2-7
D gene: TRBD2
V gene: TRBV2
clone size: NA
CDR3 DNA: TGTGCCAGCAGTCTAGCGGGGGGATCCTACGAGCAGTACTTC
CDR3 protein: CASSLAGGSYEQYF

J gene: TRBJ1-2
D gene: NA
V gene: TRBV7-9
clone size: NA
CDR3 DNA: TGTTCCAGCAGCCTCAGACAGTTTAAACCATTTAACTATGGCTACACCTTC
CDR3 protein: CSSSLRQFKPFNYGYTF

J gene: TRBJ1-5
D gene: TRBD1
V gene: TRBV7-2
clone size: NA
CDR3 DNA: TGTGCCAGCAGCTTAGCTAGGGACAGGGCAACGCCCCAGCATTTT
CDR3 protein: CASSLARDRATPQHF

J gene: TRBJ2-3
D gene: NA
V gene: TRBV6-1
clone size: few
CDR3 DNA: TGTGCCAGCAGTGTGGCAGGGGTGGAGGTCACAGATACGCAGTATTTT
CDR3 protein: CASSVAGVEVTDTQYF

J gene: TRBJ2-1
D gene: NA
V gene: TRBV9
clone size: NA
CDR3 DNA: TGTGCCAGCAGCGTATCTGGGGCGGGATACAATGAGCAGTTCTTC
CDR3 protein: CASSVSGAGYNEQFF

J gene: TRBJ2-1
D gene: NA
V gene: TRBV14
clone size: NA
CDR3 DNA: TGTGCCAGCAGTTTGTTAGCTCTGAATGAGCAGTTCTTC
CDR3 protein: CASSLLALNEQFF

J gene: TRBJ2-1
D gene: TRBD2
V gene: TRBV27
clone size: NA
CDR3 DNA: TGTGCCAGCAGCCCCCTAGCGGCCAATGAGCAGTTCTTC
CDR3 protein: CASSPLAANEQFF

J gene: TRBJ1-4
D gene: TRBD1
V gene: TRBV4-3
clone size: NA
CDR3 DNA: TGCGCCAGCAGCCAATCAGGGACAGGCGGGGAAAAACTGTTTTTT
CDR3 protein: CASSQSGTGGEKLFF

J gene: TRBJ1-2
D gene: TRBD1
V gene: TRBV30
clone size: NA
CDR3 DNA: TGTGCCTGGAAAGGACAGGGAATCTATGGCTACACCTTC
CDR3 protein: CAWKGQGIYGYTF

J gene: TRBJ2-1
D gene: TRBD2
V gene: TRBV4-3
clone size: once
CDR3 DNA: TGCGCCAGCAGCCAACGCCCGGGACTAGCGGGGCGGGGTGGTGAGCAGTTCTTC
CDR3 protein: CASSQRPGLAGRGGEQFF

J gene: TRBJ2-1
D gene: TRBD2
V gene: TRBV18
clone size: once
CDR3 DNA: TGTGCCAGCTCACCATTGGGGACTAGCGGGATCAATGAGCAGTTCTTC
CDR3 protein: CASSPLGTSGINEQFF

J gene: TRBJ1-5
D gene: NA
V gene: TRBV11-2
clone size: NA
CDR3 DNA: TGTGCCAGCTTATTATGCGGGGGACGGAATAGCAATCAGCCCCAGCATTTT
CDR3 protein: CASLLCGGRNSNQPQHF

J gene: TRBJ2-4
D gene: TRBD2
V gene: TRBV4-3
clone size: once
CDR3 DNA: TGCGCCAGCAGCCAAGTCGGCGGGAGCGCCAAAAACATTCAGTACTTC
CDR3 protein: CASSQVGGSAKNIQYF

J gene: TRBJ1-4
D gene: NA
V gene: TRBV5-1
clone size: NA
CDR3 DNA: TGCGCCAGCAGTCTGGGGCCGACTAATGAAAAACTGTTTTTT
CDR3 protein: CASSLGPTNEKLFF

J gene: TRBJ1-1
D gene: TRBD1
V gene: TRBV28
clone size: NA
CDR3 DNA: TGTGCCAGCAGTTTACTGACAGGGATGACCACTGAAGCTTTCTTT
CDR3 protein: CASSLLTGMTTEAFF

J gene: TRBJ2-7
D gene: NA
V gene: TRBV4-3
clone size: NA
CDR3 DNA: TGCGCCAGCAGCCAAGGGGTCGACAGCCCATCCTACGAGCAGTACTTC
CDR3 protein: CASSQGVDSPSYEQYF

J gene: TRBJ2-3
D gene: NA
V gene: TRBV7-2
clone size: NA
CDR3 DNA: TGTGCCAGCAGCCGAGCCTTTGTTACAGATACGCAGTATTTT
CDR3 protein: CASSRAFVTDTQYF

J gene: TRBJ1-6
D gene: TRBD1
V gene: TRBV30
clone size: NA
CDR3 DNA: TGTGCCTGGGGTCCTCGGATACAGGGGGCTATACCCCTCCACTTT
CDR3 protein: CAWGPRIQGAIPLHF

J gene: TRBJ2-3
D gene: TRBD2
V gene: TRBV4-3
clone size: NA
CDR3 DNA: TGCGCCAGCAGCCAAGGAGCTAGCGGGAGGGTGCCCACAGATACGCAGTATTTT
CDR3 protein: CASSQGASGRVPTDTQYF

J gene: TRBJ2-7
D gene: NA
V gene: TRBV7-9
clone size: NA
CDR3 DNA: TGTGCCAGCAGCTCCCCCTCCTCCTACGAGCAGTACTTC
CDR3 protein: CASSSPSSYEQYF

J gene: TRBJ2-1
D gene: NA
V gene: TRBV4-3
clone size: few
CDR3 DNA: TGCGCCAGCAGCCAAGTACGGGACAATGAGCAGTTCTTC
CDR3 protein: CASSQVRDNEQFF

J gene: TRBJ2-7
D gene: TRBD2
V gene: TRBV6-5
clone size: few
CDR3 DNA: TGTGCCAGCAATCAACTAGCGGGAGATGAGCAGTACTTC
CDR3 protein: CASNQLAGDEQYF

J gene: TRBJ1-5
D gene: TRBD1
V gene: TRBV28
clone size: NA
CDR3 DNA: TGTGCCAGCAAACAGGGGGCTCTGAATCAGCCCCAGCATTTT
CDR3 protein: CASKQGALNQPQHF